This T cell receptor (beta chain) was identified during a study of T cells after yellow fever vaccination. At the level of the study: Where fractions had low cell numbers, libraries were prepared from them with the SMART-Seq v4 Ultra Low Input RNA kit.

V was shortened by 6 bases and J by 5 bases, with 20 bases between the two germline ends. This CDR3 contains 15 residues. Germline assignment: CDR1 SQVTM and CDR2 ANQGSEA. TCRdb re-derived calls from the 5' RACE reads in MiXCR, one entry per CDR3 protein. This table has 500,000 to 650,000 distinct CDR3 sequences, roughly 14% appearing once. Regarding the study as a whole: Reappearing after the booster were most of the clones from primary vaccination (around 95% CD4, roughly 86% CD8). Weaker overall was a secondary response that nonetheless peaked faster, on day 5 versus 15. Abundant bulk-population clonotypes could contaminate the FACS-sorted repertoires.

For this clonotype: Its matching antigen is unknown.

This chain links TRBV29-1 with TRBJ2-1; D perhaps matches TRBD2 (6 bases). The receptor was derived from a man aged 25-40 years who received the YFV17D yellow fever vaccine. Material: PBMCs, obtained on the day of the yellow fever booster vaccination. The CDR3 sequence: CSVMRDPRRDNEQFF. Here the CDR3 DNA reads TGCAGCGTGATGAGGGACCCTCGGAGGGACAATGAGCAGTTCTTC.